The rows below give T cell receptor beta chains drawn from one sample of a study of blood T cell repertoires in COVID-19. Sequencing used immunoSEQ multiplex PCR; TCRdb keeps in-frame clones, though not all of them. The data show 50,000 to 65,000 clones, 72% seen once. Sequenced input: peripheral blood. The receptors derive from a woman aged 65 to 85 with COVID-19, enrolled during active disease. Both conserved end residues are trimmed from each CDR3. Each record gives: CDR3 protein, V gene.

ASSLVLWQGRETQY TRBV7-6
ASSVGSSGNTIY TRBV9
SVERQGGGYGYT TRBV29-1
ASSQTGREQY TRBV12-3/TRBV12-4
AISELGSSNQPQH TRBV10-3
ATSTGTSDVHGTQY TRBV24-1
ASSLAGTGLNQPQH TRBV7-2
ATRAEGGGRGTGELF TRBV15
ASSLRLAGRTDTQY TRBV5-6
ASSFGSGGPYEQY TRBV7-2
ASSSPRGLAGDTDTQY TRBV7-3
ASSAGHRAEQPQH TRBV9
ASSSLAGGGNEQF TRBV7-6
ATSRDRGPYEQY TRBV15
ATAGGGSPLH TRBV12-3/TRBV12-4
ASAGDSNVLT TRBV2
ASSPRDRGRVGSTEAF TRBV5-1
ASSERTVIGPQH TRBV6-1
ASSQDIAGGSIHNEQF TRBV3-1/TRBV3-2
ASSGMGGGPQEQY TRBV2
ASSSTGPRAKNIQY TRBV7-9
ATSRDGDSHGEKLF TRBV15
SVQGTNYGYT TRBV29-1
ASIPTGQLYGYT TRBV19
SVRGNEGYT TRBV29-1
ASSPNTRARGNQPQH TRBV16
ASSLKASGWGGTEAF TRBV4-3
ASRWTGGNEAF TRBV6-5
ASSQAGQNYGYT TRBV4-1
ASSVLAEPQETQY TRBV9
ASNPGQSIYGYT TRBV9
ASSLLQVGNSPLH TRBV27
ASSLGAPWDTGELF TRBV7-3
ASSTNSAAPYGYT TRBV4-1
ASSLRRLADTQY TRBV7-8
ASSLASGSQPQH TRBV7-9
ASSPASGAALETQY TRBV18
ASSVGGPNQPQH TRBV7-2
ASSQGREARGGETQY TRBV4-3
ASTSGTSGYTDTQY TRBV2